Each of the 26 T cell receptor beta chains below was sequenced from the same sample in a study of cytomegalovirus exposure and HLA in healthy donors. Researchers ran the PCR with 60 Vbeta and 13 Jbeta primers. Clones were sequenced by immunoSEQ multiplex PCR, and TCRdb holds only the in-frame ones, with some missing. The table has about 180,000 clones, just under 80% seen once. Sequencing was carried out using PBMCs. The receptors here all came from a woman aged 45-65 years in good health and CMV-seropositive.

V is TRBV6-1 and J is TRBJ2-7; 11 bases map to TRBD2. Germline assignment: CDR1 MNHNS and CDR2 SASEGT. The V and J ends lost 4 bases and 3 bases, in that order; junction bases with no gene match: 5. The CDR3 has 15 amino acids. CDR3 DNA: TGTGCCAGCAGTGCGGGACTAGCGGTAAACTACGAGCAGTACTTC. Its protein is CASSAGLAVNYEQYF.

Note on this clone: One end of the junction does not line up with germline, which may come from a read error. V gene TRBV7-7 combines with J gene TRBJ2-7; weak D call: TRBD1 (6 bases). Germline V gene data show CDR1 as SSHAT and CDR2 as FNYEAQ (reference sequence). There are 15 residues in the CDR3. The CDR3 region has the DNA TGTGCTAGCAGCGCCGGGACACCCCCCTCCTACGAGCAGTACTTC. This gives the protein CASSAGTPPSYEQYF. The whole variable domain, remainder taken from reference TRBV7-7 and TRBJ2-7, is GAGVSQSPRYKVTKRGQDVTLRCDPISSHATLYWYQQALGQGPEFLTYFNYEAQPDKSGLPSDRFSAERPEGSISTLTIQRTEQRDSAMYRCASSAGTPPSYEQYFGPGTRLTVT.

This clone was detected a few times. This chain links TRBV5-1 with TRBJ2-5, with a weak D call TRBD2 (7 bases). The germline CDR1 and CDR2 sequences are SGHRS and YFSETQ. The CDR3 has 14 residues. Trimming left V 4 bases short and J 4 bases short, with 14 bases between. The CDR3 sequence: CASSGRGAGETQYF. The CDR3 nucleotides are TGCGCCAGCAGCGGCCGGGGGGCAGGAGAGACCCAGTACTTC.

V usage is TRBV7-9 and J usage is TRBJ1-3, with D uncertain. V lost 4 bases and J 1 base, leaving 8 bases between the germline ends. This CDR3 region has 14 residues. Per germline, CDR1 SEHNR and CDR2 FQNEAQ (reference sequence). CDR3 residues: CASSSLASGNTIYF. CDR3 DNA sequence: TGTGCCAGCAGCTCCCTAGCGTCTGGAAACACCATATATTTT.

V is TRBV11-1 and J is TRBJ2-7; the D gene is possibly TRBD2 (5 bases). The ends were cut back, 5 bases at V and 6 bases at J, with 17 bases in the middle. Germline CDR1 and CDR2: SGHAT and FQDESV (reference sequence). The CDR3 runs 14 residues. The CDR3 region has the DNA TGTGCCAGCAGCCCCAACCCCTATAGCGTCGAGCAGTACTTC. This translates into CASSPNPYSVEQYF.

This clone was counted between two and nine times. The CDR3 spells CASSPPAGYGVGYTF. The CDR3 DNA sequence: TGTGCCAGCTCACCACCGGCAGGCTACGGGGTTGGCTACACCTTC. The chain employs TRBV18 and TRBJ1-2; unclear D gene. This CDR3 is built from 15 residues. Germline V CDR1 and CDR2: KGHSH, LQKENI. V dropped 0 bases and J dropped 7 bases, with 15 bases sitting between them.

The V gene is TRBV7-2, the J gene TRBJ1-5, with 7 bases that match TRBD1. This CDR3 spans 15 amino acids. V lost 6 bases, J lost 6 bases, and 11 bases stayed unmatched. The V gene's germline CDR1 is SGHTA and CDR2 FQGNSA. The CDR3 coding sequence is TGTGCCAGCAGTTCCACAGGGGCCGAGGGTCAGCCCCAGCATTTT. This encodes CASSSTGAEGQPQHF.

The chain employs TRBV7-2 and TRBJ2-5, with TRBD2 matching 7 bases. The CDR3 spans 13 residues. Per germline, CDR1 SGHTA and CDR2 FQGNSA. With 1 base clipped from V and 4 bases from J, the junction kept 0 bases outside the gene matches. CDR3 residues: CASSLGGGETQYF. CDR3 DNA sequence: TGTGCCAGCAGCTTAGGGGGGGGAGAGACCCAGTACTTC.

This clone showed up just a few times. The chain is built from TRBV14 and TRBJ2-7; 7 positions match TRBD1. CDR3 length: 15 amino acids. V lost 3 bases, J lost 0 bases, and 5 bases stayed unmatched. Germline V gene lookup returns CDR1 SGHDN and CDR2 FVKESK. The CDR3 coding sequence is TGTGCCAGCAGCCATGACAGGGCGAGCTCCTACGAGCAGTACTTC. It is translated as CASSHDRASSYEQYF.

This clone is a singleton in its sample. V gene TRBV9 combines with J gene TRBJ2-7; TRBD1 aligns across 8 bases. Looked up from germline, CDR1 is SGDLS and CDR2 is YYNGEE. J was trimmed by 3 bases and V by 0 bases; bases with no gene match: 5. The CDR3 is 15 residues long. The CDR3 region is CASSVDQGADYEQYF. The DNA of the CDR3 is TGTGCCAGCAGCGTAGATCAGGGGGCGGACTACGAGCAGTACTTC.

V usage is TRBV6-5 and J usage is TRBJ2-7, with D perhaps matching TRBD2 (6 bases). V shed 8 bases and J shed 1 base, with 18 bases lying between them. Germline CDR1 MNHEY, CDR2 SVGAGI. The CDR3 covers 15 residues. The CDR3 DNA follows: TGTGCCAGCGCCAGAGACGGGAGTACATCCTACGAGCAGTACTTC. Encoded protein: CASARDGSTSYEQYF.

Only a few counts were recorded for this clone. The chain has TRBV4-2 and TRBJ2-6; 8 positions agree with TRBD1. The junction had 1 base not matched to a gene; V was cut back by 4 bases and J by 2 bases. Germline values: CDR1 LGHNA, CDR2 YNFKEQ. This CDR3 comprises 15 residues. CDR3 coding DNA: TGTGCCAGCAGCCCGGGACAGGCTGGGGCCAACGTCCTGACTTTC. It translates to CASSPGQAGANVLTF.

The V gene is TRBV7-9, the J gene TRBJ2-5; D is unresolved. V lost 5 bases, J lost 3 bases, and 16 bases lay in between. The V gene's germline CDR1 is SEHNR and CDR2 FQNEAQ (reference sequence). The CDR3 contains 15 residues. In DNA, the CDR3 is TGTGCCAGCAGCCCCCCCCTGCAGGATAAAGAGACCCAGTACTTC. It specifies CASSPPLQDKETQYF.

The chain joins TRBV4-3 to TRBJ2-7, with 8 nucleotides matching TRBD1. Germline values: CDR1 LGHNA, CDR2 YSLEER. V was clipped by 3 bases and J by 6 bases; unmatched bases: 13. The CDR3 extends over 16 amino acids. The CDR3 sequence is CASSHGVGTGLPEQYF. DNA of the CDR3: TGCGCCAGCAGCCACGGGGTGGGGACAGGCCTCCCCGAGCAGTACTTC.

The chain joins TRBV2 to TRBJ2-5; 10 bases fit TRBD1. CDR3 size: 15 residues. The ends lost 7 bases at V and 0 bases at J; junction bases unmatched: 5. Germline loops: CDR1 SNHLY, CDR2 FYNNEI. Here the CDR3 DNA reads TGTGCCAGCACCCCGGACAGGGGGAACCAAGAGACCCAGTACTTC. Translation gives CASTPDRGNQETQYF.

This clone has a handful of counts. The rearrangement joins TRBV5-1 to TRBJ2-5, with 7 bases fitting TRBD1. Germline CDR1 SGHRS, CDR2 YFSETQ. The CDR3 runs 14 residues. The trim removed 4 bases at V and 1 base at J, leaving 4 bases unmatched. The DNA for the CDR3 is TGCGCCAGCAGCCGACAGGGCGCCCAAGAGACCCAGTACTTC. Amino acids: CASSRQGAQETQYF.

The gene calls are TRBV6-5 and TRBJ1-1, with a weak D call TRBD1 (6 bases). Germline V lookup: CDR1 MNHEY, CDR2 SVGAGI. The CDR3 totals 16 residues. Trimming removed 0 bases from V and 0 bases from J, with 11 bases in between. The CDR3 DNA follows: TGTGCCAGCAGTTACTCTTTCACAGGGATGAACACTGAAGCTTTCTTT. This gives the protein CASSYSFTGMNTEAFF.

This chain uses TRBV7-6 with TRBJ2-1, with a possible D match to TRBD1 (5 bases). The ends were cut back, 1 base at V and 9 bases at J, with 16 bases in the middle. The germline V gene has CDR1 SGHVS and CDR2 FNYEAQ. The CDR3 runs to 15 residues. The CDR3 spells CASSLDWQGTSEQFF. CDR3 in DNA: TGTGCCAGCAGCTTAGATTGGCAGGGAACGAGTGAGCAGTTCTTC.

This chain links TRBV4-1 with TRBJ1-1; a possible D gene is TRBD1 (5 bases). Per the germline V gene, CDR1 is MGHRA and CDR2 is YSYEKL. The CDR3 is 14 amino acids. V lost 3 bases and J 6 bases, leaving 14 bases between the germline ends. CDR3: CASSQLVGVPEAFF. CDR3 bases: TGCGCCAGCAGCCAGTTAGTAGGGGTTCCTGAAGCTTTCTTT.

This rearrangement joins TRBV7-8 to TRBJ2-7, with TRBD2 identical over 7 bases. This CDR3 is built from 15 residues. J gave up 3 bases and V 0 bases, and 5 bases lay outside the gene matches. The germline gives CDR1 SGHVS, CDR2 FQNEAQ. As DNA, the CDR3 is TGTGCCAGCAGCTTAGCTGCTAGCGGAGTCTACGAGCAGTACTTC. Its translation: CASSLAASGVYEQYF.

The rearrangement joins TRBV19 to TRBJ1-1; 7 nucleotides line up with TRBD1. CDR1 and CDR2 (germline): LNHDA, SQIVND (reference sequence). Trimming took 0 bases from V and 1 from J; bases not matched to a gene: 11. This CDR3 comprises 18 residues. The CDR3 here is CASSIDTQGRVGNTEAFF. CDR3 bases: TGTGCCAGTAGTATAGACACACAGGGGAGAGTCGGGAACACTGAAGCTTTCTTT.

This clone was recorded only once. The rearrangement joins TRBV9 to TRBJ2-1; no clear D. Deletions cut 0 bases from V and 0 bases from J, with 10 bases between. CDR3 length equals 16 residues. Germline loops: CDR1 SGDLS, CDR2 YYNGEE. The CDR3 DNA follows: TGTGCCAGCAGCGTAGACCCATACAGCTCCTACAATGAGCAGTTCTTC. Translating it yields CASSVDPYSSYNEQFF.

The chain joins TRBV10-3 to TRBJ2-1, with D unresolved. CDR1 is ENHRY, CDR2 SYGVKD, per germline. The length of the CDR3 is 14 residues. The V and J ends lost 0 bases and 6 bases respectively, with 9 bases between them. CDR3 loop: CAISESAASNEQFF. CDR3 DNA sequence: TGTGCCATCAGTGAGTCTGCAGCTAGCAATGAGCAGTTCTTC.

The chain has TRBV4-2 and TRBJ2-7; TRBD2 matches 9 bases. Per germline, CDR1 LGHNA and CDR2 YNFKEQ. V lost 0 bases, J lost 2 bases, and 5 bases stayed unmatched. The CDR3 is made up of 16 amino acids. The CDR3 sequence is CASSQEVASGAYEQYF. CDR3 DNA: TGTGCCAGCAGCCAAGAGGTCGCTAGCGGGGCCTACGAGCAGTACTTC.

The rearrangement uses TRBV5-1 and TRBJ1-6; possible D gene TRBD1, 6 bases. The V end lost 1 base, the J end lost 14 bases, and 22 bases lay between the germline ends. The CDR3 length is 16 residues. Germline CDR1 and CDR2: SGHRS and YFSETQ. The CDR3 region is CASSLRVAGGQGTLHF. The CDR3 nucleotides read TGCGCCAGCAGCTTGAGGGTGGCCGGGGGGCAGGGAACCCTCCACTTT. Full variable domain (missing parts from reference TRBV5-1 and TRBJ1-6): KAGVTQTPRYLIKTRGQQVTLSCSPISGHRSVSWYQQTPGQGLQFLFEYFSETQRNKGNFPGRFSGRQFSNSRSEMNVSTLELGDSALYLCASSLRVAGGQGTLHFGNGTRLTVT.

The chain couples TRBV5-4 to TRBJ2-1; the D is unclear. The CDR3 runs 14 residues. Trimming left V 0 bases short and J 6 bases short, with 10 bases between. Per germline, CDR1 SGHNT and CDR2 YYREEE (reference sequence). The CDR3 bases are TGTGCCAGCAGCTTGGCCGCACTACCCAATGAGCAGTTCTTC. Its translation: CASSLAALPNEQFF.